What follows is one TCR beta chain and its context. This sample was taken from a study of blood T cell repertoires in COVID-19. Repertoires were generated with immunoSEQ multiplex PCR, while TCRdb's copy carries only in-frame clones and drops some. The sample shows 200,000 or so clones, approximately 90% of them seen only once. The CDR3 sequence is 13 residues long. V was clipped by 3 bases and J by 10 bases, with 10 bases between them. CDR1 and CDR2 (germline): MGHDK, SYGVNS. V gene TRBV25-1 combines with J gene TRBJ1-6; D gene ambiguous. The receptor was isolated from a man aged 30-40 years who had recovered from COVID-19. The sequencing sample was made of PBMCs or T cells enriched from blood (not recorded which). CDR3 sequence (DNA): TGTGCCAGCAGTGAGGTGGGAGAGTCACCCCTCCACTTT. Amino acids: CASSEVGESPLHF.